These 4 T cell receptor beta chains were all obtained from the same sample, sequenced in a study of CD8+ T cells in alopecia areata. Extraction of RNA preceded its reverse transcription into cDNA, which served as the sequencing template. Method: immunoSEQ multiplex PCR; TCRdb's copy keeps in-frame clones and lacks some. This table holds some 130,000 clones, around 49% found once. The input for sequencing was CD8+ T cells sorted from blood, taken at week 0. These TCRs come from a human donor with alopecia areata.

This clone was seen a few times. The rearrangement joins TRBV6-5 to TRBJ2-2, with a possible D match to TRBD2 (6 bases). CDR1 and CDR2 from the germline V gene are MNHEY and SVGAGI. This CDR3 spans 15 amino acids. Trimming took 6 bases from V and 1 from J, leaving 12 bases between them. DNA for the CDR3: TGTGCCAGCAGGTCCCGGGACTGGAACACCGGGGAGCTGTTTTTT. Its protein product is CASRSRDWNTGELFF.

This clone has ten or more counts. The chain joins TRBV7-9 to TRBJ2-7; D may be TRBD2 (7 bases). V shed 5 bases and J shed 7 bases, with 18 bases lying between them. This CDR3 contains 14 residues. Germline CDR1 is SEHNR and CDR2 is FQNEAQ (reference sequence). The CDR3 here is CASSPPGEGEEQYF. Written as DNA, the CDR3 is TGTGCCAGCAGCCCCCCAGGGGAGGGGGAAGAGCAGTACTTC.

This clone was seen a few times. The gene calls are TRBV27 and TRBJ2-1; no definite D call. Trimming took off 7 bases at V and 4 bases at J, with 17 bases between the two ends. The CDR3 sequence is 15 residues long. CDR1 MNHEY and CDR2 SMNVEV come from the germline V gene (reference sequence). CDR3 in amino acids: CASTSGPSRYNEQFF. The CDR3 bases are TGTGCCAGCACCTCCGGGCCCAGCCGGTACAATGAGCAGTTCTTC.

The rearrangement joins TRBV7-9 to TRBJ1-2, with D possibly TRBD1 on 6 matching bases. Germline CDR1 is SEHNR and CDR2 is FQNEAQ (reference sequence). With 4 bases removed from V and 12 bases from J, the gap between germline ends came to 15 bases. The CDR3 is 12 amino acids. The CDR3 reads CASSYQTGWDTF. In DNA, the CDR3 is TGTGCCAGCAGCTATCAGACAGGCTGGGACACCTTC.